The clone carrying this TCR beta chain was detected many times. This specimen comes from a study of T cells in Graves' hyperthyroidism and ophthalmopathy. The CDR3 regions of TCR beta were amplified from RNA transcripts. Researchers ran a first-round RT-PCR on the TCR CDR3 using the HTBI primer set. TCRdb fed the multiplex PCR reads into MiXCR, producing one record per CDR3 protein. In the table there are roughly 700,000 distinct CDR3 sequences, around 15% of which are singletons. Per the germline V gene, CDR1 is SGDLS and CDR2 is YYNGEE. This CDR3 is 16 amino acids long. The V gene lost 0 bases and the J gene lost 0 bases, with 12 bases spanning the gap.

The chain couples TRBV9 to TRBJ1-1; weak D call: TRBD1 (6 bases). The origin of this receptor is a woman between 18 and 30 years old with Graves' hyperthyroidism. Input material: blood. The DNA for the CDR3 is TGTGCCAGCAGCGTAGTAGGGGGGGGGATGAACACTGAAGCTTTCTTT. Translated: CASSVVGGGMNTEAFF.